This is a list of T cell receptor beta chains from one sample in a study of blood T cell repertoires in COVID-19. Assay used: immunoSEQ multiplex PCR; TCRdb lists only in-frame clones, some missing. The repertoire consists of 200,000 to 250,000 clones, with around 86% occurring once and the leading ten covering about 3.1%. Sequences were obtained from peripheral blood. All receptors derive from a woman aged 25 to 39 who had recovered from COVID-19. CDR3s include the opening cysteine and the closing phenylalanine or tryptophan. Each record gives: J gene, clone size, D gene, V gene, CDR3 DNA, CDR3 protein. The D gene is left open where the match is weak. Size is stated for part of the rows, as once, few or many counts, or as a class when the clone is expanded.

j_gene: TRBJ1-1
abundance: NA
d_gene: TRBD1
v_gene: TRBV30
CDR3nt: TGTGCCTGCATGGGACAGTTGAACACTGAAGCTTTCTTT
CDR3aa: CACMGQLNTEAFF

j_gene: TRBJ1-1
abundance: NA
d_gene: NA
v_gene: TRBV19
CDR3nt: TGTGCCAGTAGTATACAGATGAACACTGAAGCTTTCTTT
CDR3aa: CASSIQMNTEAFF

j_gene: TRBJ2-5
abundance: NA
d_gene: TRBD1
v_gene: TRBV19
CDR3nt: TGTGCCAGTAGTATAGCTAAGGGGGCGGAGACCCAGTACTTC
CDR3aa: CASSIAKGAETQYF

j_gene: TRBJ2-1
abundance: NA
d_gene: NA
v_gene: TRBV6-2/TRBV6-3
CDR3nt: TGTGCCAGCAGTTACTTCCCTAGTGGAGGGAAATACAATGAGCAGTTCTTC
CDR3aa: CASSYFPSGGKYNEQFF

j_gene: TRBJ1-1
abundance: NA
d_gene: NA
v_gene: TRBV6-5
CDR3nt: TGTGCCAGCAGTTACTTGGGACAAACTACTGAAGCTTTCTTT
CDR3aa: CASSYLGQTTEAFF

j_gene: TRBJ2-5
abundance: once
d_gene: TRBD1
v_gene: TRBV28
CDR3nt: TGTGCCAGCAGTTTCGCCCGGACAGGGTTGGGGCAAGAGACCCAGTACTTC
CDR3aa: CASSFARTGLGQETQYF

j_gene: TRBJ1-5
abundance: once
d_gene: TRBD1
v_gene: TRBV12-3/TRBV12-4
CDR3nt: TGTGCCAGCACCGTGGCAGGGGGCTGGTCCCAGCATTTT
CDR3aa: CASTVAGGWSQHF

j_gene: TRBJ1-4
abundance: NA
d_gene: NA
v_gene: TRBV2
CDR3nt: TGTGCCAGCAGTGAAGGGAGAGATGAAAAACTGTTTTTT
CDR3aa: CASSEGRDEKLFF

j_gene: TRBJ1-5
abundance: once
d_gene: TRBD1
v_gene: TRBV6-1
CDR3nt: TGTGCCAGCAGTGAACAGGGGGCTCATCAGCCCCAGCATTTT
CDR3aa: CASSEQGAHQPQHF

j_gene: TRBJ2-3
abundance: NA
d_gene: TRBD2
v_gene: TRBV9
CDR3nt: TGTGCCAGCAGCCCGCCGACTAGCGGGGGGAGGGGTACGCAGTATTTT
CDR3aa: CASSPPTSGGRGTQYF